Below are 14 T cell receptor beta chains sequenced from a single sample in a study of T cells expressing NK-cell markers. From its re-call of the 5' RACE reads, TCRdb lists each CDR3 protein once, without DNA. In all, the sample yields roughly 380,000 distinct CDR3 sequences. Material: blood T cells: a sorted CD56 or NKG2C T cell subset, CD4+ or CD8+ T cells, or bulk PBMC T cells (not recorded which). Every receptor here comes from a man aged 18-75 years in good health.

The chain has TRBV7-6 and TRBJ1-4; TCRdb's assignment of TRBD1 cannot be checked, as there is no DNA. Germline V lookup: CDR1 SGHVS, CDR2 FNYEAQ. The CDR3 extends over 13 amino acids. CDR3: CASSLDRGRSVFF.

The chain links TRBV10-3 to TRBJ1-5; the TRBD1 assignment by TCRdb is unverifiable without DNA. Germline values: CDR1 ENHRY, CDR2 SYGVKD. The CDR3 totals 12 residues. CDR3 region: CAISEWGQPQHF.

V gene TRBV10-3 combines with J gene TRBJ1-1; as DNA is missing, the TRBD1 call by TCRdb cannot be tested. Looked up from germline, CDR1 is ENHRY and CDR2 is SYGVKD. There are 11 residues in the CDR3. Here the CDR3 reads CAIRDRAEAFF.

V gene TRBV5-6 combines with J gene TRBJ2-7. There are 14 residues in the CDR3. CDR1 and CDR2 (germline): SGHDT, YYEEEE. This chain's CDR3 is CASSYSNTLREQYF. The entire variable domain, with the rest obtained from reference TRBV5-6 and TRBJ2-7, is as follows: DAGVTQSPTHLIKTRGQQVTLRCSPKSGHDTVSWYQQALGQGPQFIFQYYEEEERQRGNFPDRFSGHQFPNYSSELNVNALLLGDSALYLCASSYSNTLREQYFGPGTRLTVT.

CDR3 region: CASSPGQGLFSTDTQYF. The gene calls are TRBV19 and TRBJ2-3; the TRBD1 assignment by TCRdb is unverifiable without DNA. The CDR3 loop spans 17 amino acids. The germline gives CDR1 LNHDA, CDR2 SQIVND (reference sequence).

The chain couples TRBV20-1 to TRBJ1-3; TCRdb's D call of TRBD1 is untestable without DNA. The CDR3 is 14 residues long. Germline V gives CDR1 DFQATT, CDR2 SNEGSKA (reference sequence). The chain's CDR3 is CSAHTGGMGNTIYF.

The CDR3 reads CASSLEGFRETQYF. The chain recombines TRBV5-4 with TRBJ2-5. Germline CDR1 SGHNT, CDR2 YYREEE (reference sequence). This CDR3 contains 14 residues.

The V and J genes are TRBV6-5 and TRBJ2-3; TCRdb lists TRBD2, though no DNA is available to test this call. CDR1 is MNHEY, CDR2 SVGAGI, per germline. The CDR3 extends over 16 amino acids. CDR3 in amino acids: CASSYGRGSWTDTQYF.

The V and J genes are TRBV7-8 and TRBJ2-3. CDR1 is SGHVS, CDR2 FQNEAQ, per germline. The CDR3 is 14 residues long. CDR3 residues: CASSLAAITDTQYF.

The chain's CDR3 is CASSVAPDGINEQFF. The gene calls are TRBV9 and TRBJ2-1; the TCRdb D gene call, TRBD1, has no DNA to confirm it. The CDR3 has 15 amino acids. Germline lookup yields CDR1 SGDLS and CDR2 YYNGEE. Based on the CDR3 plus reference TRBV9 and TRBJ2-1, the full variable domain is DSGVTQTPKHLITATGQRVTLRCSPRSGDLSVYWYQQSLDQGLQFLIQYYNGEERAKGNILERFSAQQFPDLHSELNLSSLELGDSALYFCASSVAPDGINEQFFGPGTRLTVL.

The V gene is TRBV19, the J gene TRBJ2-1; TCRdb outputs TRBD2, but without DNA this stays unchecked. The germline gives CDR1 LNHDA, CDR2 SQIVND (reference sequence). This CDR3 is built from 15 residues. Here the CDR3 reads CASRKGASGGNEQFF.

CDR3 residues: CASRRDREVSYNEQFF. The rearrangement links TRBV11-2 to TRBJ2-1; the D call from TCRdb, TRBD1, cannot be confirmed without DNA. CDR3 size: 16 residues. Germline CDR1 is SGHAT and CDR2 is FQNNGV.

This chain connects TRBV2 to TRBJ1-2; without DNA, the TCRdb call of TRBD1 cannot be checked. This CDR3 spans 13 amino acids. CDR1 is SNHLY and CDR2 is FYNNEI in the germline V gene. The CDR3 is CASSERTGWGYTF.

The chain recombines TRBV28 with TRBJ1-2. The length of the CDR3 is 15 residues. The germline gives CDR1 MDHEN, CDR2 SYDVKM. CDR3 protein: CASSFAERGAYGYTF.